The rows below give T cell receptor beta chains drawn from one sample of a study of OX40 agonist ivuxolimab in advanced cancers. Sequenced by immunoSEQ multiplex PCR; TCRdb stores in-frame clones only, minus some. The sample yields more than 75,000 clones, 84% seen once. This specimen was CD4+ or CD8+ T cells sorted from blood, taken in a trial of the OX40 agonist ivuxolimab. Receptors originate from an adult with an advanced solid tumor such as melanoma, head and neck, liver or kidney cancer. Each CDR3 is given with its conserved first and last residue. Each record gives: CDR3 protein, CDR3 DNA, D gene, V gene, clone size, J gene. A D gene is named only where the DNA matches it firmly. Clone size is shown for a subset of rows, as once, few, many or a class of expanded clone.

CDR3 protein: CASSLWRGTDYNEQFF; CDR3 DNA: TGTGCCAGCAGTTTATGGCGGGGGACAGATTACAATGAGCAGTTCTTC; D gene: .; V gene: TRBV28; clone size: .; J gene: TRBJ2-1
CDR3 protein: CASSSFSGGASTGELFF; CDR3 DNA: TGCGCCAGCAGCTCCTTTAGCGGGGGGGCCTCCACCGGGGAGCTGTTTTTT; D gene: TRBD2; V gene: TRBV5-1; clone size: .; J gene: TRBJ2-2
CDR3 protein: CASSTTGAYEQYF; CDR3 DNA: TGTGCCAGTAGTACGACGGGAGCCTACGAGCAGTACTTC; D gene: .; V gene: TRBV19; clone size: .; J gene: TRBJ2-7
CDR3 protein: CASSSGQGIQETQYF; CDR3 DNA: TGTGCCAGCAGCTCCGGACAGGGGATACAAGAGACCCAGTACTTC; D gene: TRBD1; V gene: TRBV7-2; clone size: .; J gene: TRBJ2-5
CDR3 protein: CASSESARDTEAFF; CDR3 DNA: TGCGCCAGCAGTGAGTCGGCCAGGGACACTGAAGCTTTCTTT; D gene: .; V gene: TRBV10-1; clone size: once; J gene: TRBJ1-1
CDR3 protein: CSVEPTSGGQETQYF; CDR3 DNA: TGCAGCGTTGAACCGACTAGCGGGGGCCAAGAGACCCAGTACTTC; D gene: TRBD2; V gene: TRBV29-1; clone size: .; J gene: TRBJ2-5
CDR3 protein: CASSLRTGAQYF; CDR3 DNA: TGTGCCAGTAGTCTTAGAACAGGGGCGCAGTATTTT; D gene: TRBD1; V gene: TRBV19; clone size: once; J gene: TRBJ2-3
CDR3 protein: CASSAASGGIYNEQFF; CDR3 DNA: TGTGCCAGCTCAGCAGCTAGCGGGGGGATCTACAATGAGCAGTTCTTC; D gene: TRBD2; V gene: TRBV18; clone size: .; J gene: TRBJ2-1
CDR3 protein: CASSLGYRVGAEAFF; CDR3 DNA: TGCGCCAGCAGCTTGGGGTACAGGGTCGGGGCTGAAGCTTTCTTT; D gene: .; V gene: TRBV5-1; clone size: .; J gene: TRBJ1-1
CDR3 protein: CASSLPGGTEAFF; CDR3 DNA: TGCGCCAGCAGCTTGCCCGGGGGCACTGAAGCTTTCTTT; D gene: .; V gene: TRBV5-1; clone size: .; J gene: TRBJ1-1
CDR3 protein: CASSTPDRINTEAFF; CDR3 DNA: TGTGCCAGCAGCACCCCGGACAGGATTAACACTGAAGCTTTCTTT; D gene: TRBD1; V gene: TRBV7-9; clone size: .; J gene: TRBJ1-1
CDR3 protein: CAISDGQGWVNQPQHF; CDR3 DNA: TGTGCCATCAGTGACGGGCAGGGTTGGGTCAATCAGCCCCAGCATTTT; D gene: .; V gene: TRBV10-3; clone size: .; J gene: TRBJ1-5
CDR3 protein: CASSVAQGGNYGYTF; CDR3 DNA: TGTGCCAGCAGCGTAGCACAGGGGGGCAACTATGGCTACACCTTC; D gene: TRBD1; V gene: TRBV9; clone size: .; J gene: TRBJ1-2
CDR3 protein: CASSPEGTGRYQETQYF; CDR3 DNA: TGTGCCAGCTCACCCGAGGGGACGGGACGGTACCAAGAGACCCAGTACTTC; D gene: .; V gene: TRBV18; clone size: .; J gene: TRBJ2-5
CDR3 protein: CASRARGRSTEAFF; CDR3 DNA: TGTGCCAGCAGAGCCCGGGGGCGAAGCACTGAAGCTTTCTTT; D gene: .; V gene: TRBV6-5; clone size: .; J gene: TRBJ1-1
CDR3 protein: CAGLTGSTDTQYF; CDR3 DNA: TGTGCCGGGCTAACAGGGAGCACAGATACGCAGTATTTT; D gene: .; V gene: TRBV7-9; clone size: .; J gene: TRBJ2-3
CDR3 protein: CASSLFSTQIYEQYF; CDR3 DNA: TGCGCCAGCAGCTTGTTTAGTACACAGATCTACGAGCAGTACTTC; D gene: .; V gene: TRBV5-1; clone size: .; J gene: TRBJ2-7
CDR3 protein: CASSPIVVVNYGYTF; CDR3 DNA: TGTGCCAGCAGCCCCATTGTGGTTGTTAACTATGGCTACACCTTC; D gene: .; V gene: TRBV7-2; clone size: .; J gene: TRBJ1-2